Listed here are 19 T cell receptor beta chains from one sample, sequenced in a study of T cell responses to AZD1222 COVID-19 vaccine. TCRdb's copy holds only in-frame clones and misses some; the assay was immunoSEQ multiplex PCR. Of about 110,000 clones in the sample, 90% to 95% were seen once. The sequencing here drew on peripheral blood, taken on day 0 of AZD1222 vaccination. These receptors were collected from an adult in good health.

This rearrangement joins TRBV5-6 to TRBJ2-7; D is ambiguous. V lost 0 bases to trimming and J lost 5 bases, with 15 bases between them. In germline, CDR1 is SGHDT, CDR2 YYEEEE. The CDR3 sequence is 15 residues long. Here the CDR3 reads CASSLASGPLDEQYF. The CDR3 DNA sequence: TGTGCCAGCAGCTTGGCCTCCGGACCGTTAGACGAGCAGTACTTC.

For this clone: The sample carries other DNA sequences with the same CDR3. This sequence joins TRBV30 and TRBJ1-3; no reliable D call. CDR1 GTSNPN and CDR2 SVGIG come from the germline V gene (reference sequence). Trimming left V 0 bases short and J 3 bases short, with 3 bases between. This CDR3 is 12 amino acids long. CDR3 DNA: TGTGCCTGGAGTGTCCTTGGAAACACCATATATTTT. Its translation is CAWSVLGNTIYF.

The chain uses TRBV5-1 and TRBJ1-4; D ambiguous. Per germline, CDR1 SGHRS and CDR2 YFSETQ. This CDR3 has 17 amino acids. The V gene lost 3 bases and the J gene lost 0 bases, with 15 bases spanning the gap. The chain's CDR3 is CASSSRNPDATNEKLFF. The CDR3 nucleotides read TGCGCCAGCAGCTCCAGGAACCCGGATGCAACTAATGAAAAACTGTTTTTT.

The chain employs TRBV19 and TRBJ1-4; tentatively, D is TRBD1 (5 bases). This CDR3 contains 19 residues. Germline V CDR1 and CDR2: LNHDA, SQIVND (reference sequence). V lost 5 bases, J lost 5 bases, and 27 bases lay in between. The CDR3 DNA sequence: TGTGCCAGTAGTGAGGTAGGAGGCTATGAGCGTGGGGGGAATGAAAAACTGTTTTTT. The encoded protein is CASSEVGGYERGGNEKLFF.

In this sample, this clone turned up once. The rearrangement links TRBV13 to TRBJ2-1; possibly TRBD1 or TRBD2 for D (5 bases each). The CDR3 has 13 residues. Trimming cost V 3 bases and J 5 bases, with 8 bases left between them. CDR1 is PRHDT and CDR2 is FYEKMQ in the germline V gene (reference sequence). As DNA, the CDR3 is TGTGCCAGCAGCTTTGGGACGAACAATGAGCAGTTCTTC. This codes for CASSFGTNNEQFF.

This chain links TRBV6-2 or TRBV6-3 with TRBJ1-1; 7 positions agree with TRBD1. This CDR3 has 13 amino acids. Germline loops: CDR1 MNHEY, CDR2 SVGEGT. V was pared by 2 bases and J by 5 bases, with 2 bases of the junction left unmatched. The CDR3 loop reads CASSYQGGTEAFF. In DNA, the CDR3 is TGTGCCAGCAGTTACCAGGGGGGTACTGAAGCTTTCTTT.

The V and J genes are TRBV4-1 and TRBJ2-2, with 7 bases matching TRBD1. The V segment lost 0 bases and the J segment 4 bases; nucleotides outside the gene matches: 11. The V gene's germline CDR1 is MGHRA and CDR2 YSYEKL. CDR3 length: 18 residues. The CDR3 reads CASSQDANLGQFTGELFF. The CDR3 DNA reads TGCGCCAGCAGCCAAGATGCTAATCTGGGACAGTTCACCGGGGAGCTGTTTTTT.

This clone turned up a few times. The chain recombines TRBV7-2 with TRBJ1-5, with a possible D match to TRBD1 (6 bases). Germline V gene data show CDR1 as SGHTA and CDR2 as FQGNSA. Trimming took 5 bases from V and 4 from J, leaving 18 bases between them. The CDR3 loop spans 16 amino acids. CDR3 protein: CASSPGTFRANQPQHF. DNA of the CDR3: TGTGCCAGCAGCCCAGGGACATTTAGGGCGAATCAGCCCCAGCATTTT.

This clone has only a few counts. The chain carries TRBV18 and TRBJ1-1, with a weak D call TRBD1 (6 bases). The CDR3 contains 16 residues. With 2 bases removed from V and 0 bases from J, the gap between germline ends came to 13 bases. Per germline, CDR1 KGHSH and CDR2 LQKENI. The CDR3 sequence: CASSPRVTGMNTEAFF. In DNA, the CDR3 is TGTGCCAGCTCACCAAGGGTTACAGGGATGAACACTGAAGCTTTCTTT.

V is TRBV7-2 and J is TRBJ2-1, with TRBD2 matching over 9 bases. Germline loops: CDR1 SGHTA, CDR2 FQGNSA. The CDR3 consists of 15 residues. With 3 bases clipped from V and 2 bases from J, the junction kept 2 bases outside the gene matches. The CDR3 loop reads CASSLTSGAYNEQFF. The CDR3, as DNA: TGTGCCAGCAGCTTGACTAGCGGTGCCTACAATGAGCAGTTCTTC.

The chain recombines TRBV19 with TRBJ1-4; 7 bases agree with TRBD1. CDR3 size: 15 residues. With V trimmed by 5 bases and J by 5 bases, 8 bases remained unmatched. From germline, CDR1 is LNHDA and CDR2 SQIVND (reference sequence). CDR3 coding DNA: TGTGCCAGTAGTCCACCGGGACAGCCAAATGAAAAACTGTTTTTT. Its protein product is CASSPPGQPNEKLFF.

The chain is built from TRBV6-5 and TRBJ1-6; D gene ambiguous. V lost 8 bases and J 9 bases, leaving 17 bases between the germline ends. Germline V CDR1 and CDR2: MNHEY, SVGAGI. This CDR3 region has 14 residues. CDR3 in amino acids: CASCPQEFSSPLHF. In nucleotides, the CDR3 is TGTGCCAGCTGCCCCCAGGAATTCTCTTCACCCCTCCACTTT.

The chain couples TRBV7-2 to TRBJ2-7; 7 bases fit TRBD1. With 1 base clipped from V and 4 bases from J, the junction kept 13 bases outside the gene matches. Germline values: CDR1 SGHTA, CDR2 FQGNSA. The CDR3 runs 17 residues. The CDR3, as DNA: TGTGCCAGCAGCTTAGAAGCCTGGGGCCGGGACAGATACGAGCAGTACTTC. Protein product: CASSLEAWGRDRYEQYF.

This chain uses TRBV5-8 with TRBJ2-7; D is possibly TRBD1 (6 bases). The CDR3 length is 16 residues. Germline V lookup: CDR1 SGHTS, CDR2 YDEGEE. The V gene lost 7 bases and the J gene lost 0 bases, with 20 bases spanning the gap. This CDR3 is CASRKPGTPSSYEQYF. The CDR3 DNA sequence: TGTGCCAGCCGGAAACCGGGGACACCGAGCTCCTACGAGCAGTACTTC.

In regard to this clone: Its ends do not fully match the called genes, so a read error is possible. CDR3 in amino acids: CASSPQQTANTEAFF. CDR3 coding DNA: TGTGCCAGCTCTCCACAACAGACAGCGAACACTGAAGCTTTCTTT. The chain has TRBV18 and TRBJ1-1; possible D gene TRBD1, 5 bases. CDR3 length equals 15 residues. The germline V gene encodes CDR1 KGHSH and CDR2 LQKENI.

This clone was recorded once. The chain links TRBV18 to TRBJ2-2, with D possibly TRBD1 on 5 matching bases. V lost 2 bases, J lost 4 bases, and 17 bases lay in between. Looked up from germline, CDR1 is KGHSH and CDR2 is LQKENI. The CDR3 spans 17 residues. The CDR3 nucleotides read TGTGCCAGCTCACCATTCTTCGTCCAGGGTTCCACCGGGGAGCTGTTTTTT. It yields the protein CASSPFFVQGSTGELFF.

The chain combines TRBV10-3 with TRBJ2-1; 8 bases match TRBD2. The CDR3 runs to 15 residues. Germline CDR1 is ENHRY and CDR2 is SYGVKD. The junction had 10 bases not matched to a gene; V was cut back by 3 bases and J by 9 bases. The CDR3 spells CAISDTGTSRVEQFF. The CDR3 nucleotides read TGTGCCATCAGTGATACCGGGACTAGTAGGGTTGAGCAGTTCTTC.

The chain's CDR3 is CASSSGGQIYGYTF. The CDR3 nucleotides read TGTGCCAGCAGCTCGGGAGGACAGATCTATGGCTACACCTTC. The V call is TRBV3-1 (or the pseudogene TRBV3-2), the J call TRBJ1-2, with D possibly TRBD1 on 6 matching bases. Germline lookup yields CDR1 LGHDT and CDR2 YNNKEL (reference sequence). Between the trimmed V and J ends, which lost 5 bases and 4 bases, there was a span of 14 bases. The CDR3 has 14 amino acids.

The rearrangement uses TRBV5-6 and TRBJ1-1, with 7 bases that match TRBD1. This CDR3 comprises 14 residues. The germline V gene has CDR1 SGHDT and CDR2 YYEEEE. The J segment lost 1 base and the V segment lost 6 bases, leaving 6 bases of the junction unmatched. In nucleotides, the CDR3 is TGTGCCAGCACCAGGACAGGAACGAACACTGAAGCTTTCTTT. Translating gives CASTRTGTNTEAFF.